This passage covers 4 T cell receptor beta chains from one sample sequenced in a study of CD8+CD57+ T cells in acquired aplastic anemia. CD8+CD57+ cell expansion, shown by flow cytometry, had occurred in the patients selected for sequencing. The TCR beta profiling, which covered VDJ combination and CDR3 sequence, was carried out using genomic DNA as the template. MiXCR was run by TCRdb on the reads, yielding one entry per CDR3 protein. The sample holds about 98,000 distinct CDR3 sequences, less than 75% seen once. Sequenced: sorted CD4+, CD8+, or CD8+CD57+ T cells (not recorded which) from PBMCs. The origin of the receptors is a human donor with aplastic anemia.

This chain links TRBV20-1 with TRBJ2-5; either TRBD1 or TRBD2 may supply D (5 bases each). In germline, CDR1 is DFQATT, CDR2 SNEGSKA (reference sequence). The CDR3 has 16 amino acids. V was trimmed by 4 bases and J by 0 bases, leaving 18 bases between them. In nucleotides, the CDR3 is TGCAGTGCTACTGGATCCGGGACGGGATACCAAGAGACCCAGTACTTC. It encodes CSATGSGTGYQETQYF.

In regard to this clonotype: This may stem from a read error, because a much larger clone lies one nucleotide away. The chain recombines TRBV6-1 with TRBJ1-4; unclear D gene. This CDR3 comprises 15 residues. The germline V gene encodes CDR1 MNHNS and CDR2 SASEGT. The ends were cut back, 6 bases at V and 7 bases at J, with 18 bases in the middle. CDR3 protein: CASRKQGMMVEKLFF. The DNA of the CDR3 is TGTGCCAGCAGGAAGCAAGGGATGATGGTTGAAAAACTGTTTTTT.

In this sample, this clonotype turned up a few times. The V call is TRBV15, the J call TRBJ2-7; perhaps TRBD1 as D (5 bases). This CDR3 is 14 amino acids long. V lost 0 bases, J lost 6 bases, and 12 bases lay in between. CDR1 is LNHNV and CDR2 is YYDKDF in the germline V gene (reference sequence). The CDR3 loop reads CATSRDSGAAEQYF. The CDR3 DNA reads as TGTGCCACCAGCAGAGACTCTGGGGCAGCCGAGCAGTACTTC.

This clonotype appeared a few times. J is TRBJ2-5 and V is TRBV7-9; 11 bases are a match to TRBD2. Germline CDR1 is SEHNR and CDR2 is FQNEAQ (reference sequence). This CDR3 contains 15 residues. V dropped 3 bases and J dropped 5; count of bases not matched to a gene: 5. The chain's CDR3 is CASSFLAGGRETQYF. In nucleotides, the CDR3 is TGTGCCAGCAGCTTCCTAGCGGGGGGCCGGGAGACCCAGTACTTC.